This T cell receptor (beta chain) was observed in a study of tumor-infiltrating lymphocytes in primary liver carcinoma. Priming with a constant-region primer yielded TCR beta cDNA from around 540 ng total RNA. Generation of the TCR beta libraries relied on three nested multiplex PCR rounds using slightly modified ARM-PCR. With TRBV1-TRBV30 forward primers and a C-beta reverse primer, the first two PCR rounds were run for 9 to 10 cycles each. From the multiplex PCR reads, TCRdb called clonotypes with MiXCR, one entry per CDR3 protein. The repertoire holds around 32,000 distinct CDR3 sequences, 60% to 85% seen once, with over 30% in the top ten. Per germline, CDR1 SGHAT and CDR2 FQNNGV. The CDR3 contains 14 residues. Of note for this clonotype: Its matching antigen is unknown. A junction end diverges from the germline sequence, so it may reflect a read error.

The source material, 20-30 mg of unsorted bulk tissue, was used to co-extract RNA and DNA. Without exception, tumor samples held over 90% viable tumor cells. Whole-study findings and limits: A fraction of only about 7.5-24% of top clones appeared in all five tumor regions.

This TCR was recovered from a man aged 35-49 years with primary liver carcinoma and hepatitis B virus infection. Specimen: liver tumor tissue from sampling region 5. The sample's subset: tumor region T5, tumor centre. This chain uses TRBV11-2 with TRBJ2-5, with D perhaps TRBD1 (6 bases). The CDR3 is CASSSGQGMETQYF. The CDR3 coding sequence is TGTGCTAGCAGCTCGGGTCAGGGGATGGAGACCCAGTACTTC. The full variable domain, its missing parts supplied by reference TRBV11-2 and TRBJ2-5, is EAGVAQSPRYKIIEKRQSVAFWCNPISGHATLYWYQQILGQGPKLLIQFQNNGVVDDSQLPKDRFSAERLKGVDSTLKIQPAKLEDSAVYLCASSSGQGMETQYFGPGTRLLVL.